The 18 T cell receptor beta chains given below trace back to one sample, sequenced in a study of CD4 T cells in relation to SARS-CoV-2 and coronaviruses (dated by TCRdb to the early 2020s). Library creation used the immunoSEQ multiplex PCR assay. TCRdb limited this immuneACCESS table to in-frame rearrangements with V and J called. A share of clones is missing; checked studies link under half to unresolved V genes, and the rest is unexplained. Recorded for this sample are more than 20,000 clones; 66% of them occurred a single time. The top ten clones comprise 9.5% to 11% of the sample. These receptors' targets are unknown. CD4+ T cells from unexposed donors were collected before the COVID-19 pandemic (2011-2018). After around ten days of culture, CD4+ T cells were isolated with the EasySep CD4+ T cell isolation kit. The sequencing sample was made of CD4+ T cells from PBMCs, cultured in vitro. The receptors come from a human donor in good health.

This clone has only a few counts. The CDR3 nucleotides read TGTGCCAGCAGTTTCCGGGGAGGTAATGAAAAACTGTTTTTT. Its translation is CASSFRGGNEKLFF. The chain has TRBV27 and TRBJ1-4; D is unclear. Trimming cost V 3 bases and J 4 bases, with 9 bases left between them. Germline assignment: CDR1 MNHEY and CDR2 SMNVEV (reference sequence). This CDR3 has 14 residues.

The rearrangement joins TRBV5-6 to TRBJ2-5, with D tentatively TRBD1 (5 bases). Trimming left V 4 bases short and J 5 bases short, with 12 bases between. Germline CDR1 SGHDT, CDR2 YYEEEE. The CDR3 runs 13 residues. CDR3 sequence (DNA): TGTGCCAGCAGCCCAGGGTTCGGGGAGACCCAGTACTTC. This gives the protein CASSPGFGETQYF.

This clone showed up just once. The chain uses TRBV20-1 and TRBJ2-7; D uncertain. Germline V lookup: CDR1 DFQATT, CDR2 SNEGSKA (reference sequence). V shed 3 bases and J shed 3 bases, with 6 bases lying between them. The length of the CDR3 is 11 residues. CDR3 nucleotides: TGCAGTGCTAGCCTTTACTACGAGCAGTACTTC. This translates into CSASLYYEQYF.

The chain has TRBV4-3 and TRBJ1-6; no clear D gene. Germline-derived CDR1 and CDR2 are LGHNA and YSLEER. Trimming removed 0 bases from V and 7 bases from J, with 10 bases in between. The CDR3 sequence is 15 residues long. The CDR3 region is CASSQDAVANSPLHF. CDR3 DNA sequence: TGCGCCAGCAGCCAAGACGCAGTAGCCAATTCACCCCTCCACTTT.

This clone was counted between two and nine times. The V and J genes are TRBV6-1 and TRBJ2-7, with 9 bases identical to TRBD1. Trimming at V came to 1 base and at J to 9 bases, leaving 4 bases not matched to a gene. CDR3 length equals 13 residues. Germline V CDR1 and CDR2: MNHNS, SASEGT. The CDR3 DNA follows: TGTGCCAGCAGTGAAGGGACAGGGGTCGGGCAGTACTTC. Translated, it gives CASSEGTGVGQYF.

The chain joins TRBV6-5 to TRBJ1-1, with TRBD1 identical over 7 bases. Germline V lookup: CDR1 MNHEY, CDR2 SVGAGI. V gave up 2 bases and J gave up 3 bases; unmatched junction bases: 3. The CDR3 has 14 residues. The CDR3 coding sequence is TGTGCCAGCAGTTACCTACAGGGGTACACTGAAGCTTTCTTT. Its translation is CASSYLQGYTEAFF.

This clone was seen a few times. In DNA form, the CDR3 reads TGTGCCAGCAGCTCCTACAATGAGCAGTTCTTC. Translating it yields CASSSYNEQFF. The V and J genes are TRBV5-8 and TRBJ2-1, with D uncertain. Germline lookup yields CDR1 SGHTS and CDR2 YDEGEE. The CDR3 sequence is 11 residues long. V was trimmed by 3 bases and J by 2 bases, leaving 0 bases between them.

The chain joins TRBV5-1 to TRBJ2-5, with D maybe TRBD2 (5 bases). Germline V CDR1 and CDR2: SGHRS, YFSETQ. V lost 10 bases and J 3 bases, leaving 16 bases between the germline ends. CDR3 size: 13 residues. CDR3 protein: CAVSLPGEETQYF. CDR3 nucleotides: TGCGCCGTCAGCTTGCCCGGGGAAGAGACCCAGTACTTC.

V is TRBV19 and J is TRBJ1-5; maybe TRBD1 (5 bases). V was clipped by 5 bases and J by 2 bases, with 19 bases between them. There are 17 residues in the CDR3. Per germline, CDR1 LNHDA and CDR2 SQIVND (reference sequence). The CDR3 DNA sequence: TGTGCCAGTAGTGGGCCGAACAGGTCTATTGGCAATCAGCCCCAGCATTTT. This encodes CASSGPNRSIGNQPQHF. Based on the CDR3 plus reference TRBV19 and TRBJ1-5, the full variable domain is DGGITQSPKYLFRKEGQNVTLSCEQNLNHDAMYWYRQDPGQGLRLIYYSQIVNDFQKGDIAEGYSVSREKKESFPLTVTSAQKNPTAFYLCASSGPNRSIGNQPQHFGDGTRLSIL.

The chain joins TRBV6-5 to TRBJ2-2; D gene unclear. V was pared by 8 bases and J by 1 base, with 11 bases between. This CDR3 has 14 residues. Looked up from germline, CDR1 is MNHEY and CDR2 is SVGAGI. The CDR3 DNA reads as TGTGCCAGCGCCGCTCCGGGGAACACCGGGGAGCTGTTTTTT. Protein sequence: CASAAPGNTGELFF.

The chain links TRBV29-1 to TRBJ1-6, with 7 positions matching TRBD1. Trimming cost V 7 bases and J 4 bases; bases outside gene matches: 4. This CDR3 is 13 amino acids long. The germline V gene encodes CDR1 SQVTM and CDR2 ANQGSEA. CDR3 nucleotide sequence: TGCAGCGCCAGACAGGGATATAATTCACCCCTCCACTTT. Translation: CSARQGYNSPLHF.

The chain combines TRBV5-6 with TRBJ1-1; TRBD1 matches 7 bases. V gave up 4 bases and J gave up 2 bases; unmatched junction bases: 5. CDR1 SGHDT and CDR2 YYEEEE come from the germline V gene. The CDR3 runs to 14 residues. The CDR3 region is CASSRTGLNTEAFF. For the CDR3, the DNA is TGTGCCAGCAGCAGGACAGGACTCAACACTGAAGCTTTCTTT.

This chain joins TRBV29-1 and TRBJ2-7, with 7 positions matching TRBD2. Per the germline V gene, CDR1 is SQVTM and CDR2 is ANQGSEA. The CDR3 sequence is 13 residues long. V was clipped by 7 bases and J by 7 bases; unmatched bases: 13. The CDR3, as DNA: TGCAGCGGGGGCGGGGCGTTCGGGGGGGAGCAGTACTTC. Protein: CSGGGAFGGEQYF.

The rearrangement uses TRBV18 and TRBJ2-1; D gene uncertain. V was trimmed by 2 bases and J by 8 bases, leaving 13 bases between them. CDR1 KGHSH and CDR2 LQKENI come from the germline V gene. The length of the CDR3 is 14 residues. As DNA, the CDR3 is TGTGCCAGCTCACCAGAGCTTGGGTACGATGAGCAGTTCTTC. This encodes CASSPELGYDEQFF.

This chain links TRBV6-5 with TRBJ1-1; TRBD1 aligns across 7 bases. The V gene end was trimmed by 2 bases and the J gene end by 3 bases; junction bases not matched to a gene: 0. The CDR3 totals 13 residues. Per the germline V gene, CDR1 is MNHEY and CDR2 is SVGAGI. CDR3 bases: TGTGCCAGCAGTTACGACAGGGACACTGAAGCTTTCTTT. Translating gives CASSYDRDTEAFF.

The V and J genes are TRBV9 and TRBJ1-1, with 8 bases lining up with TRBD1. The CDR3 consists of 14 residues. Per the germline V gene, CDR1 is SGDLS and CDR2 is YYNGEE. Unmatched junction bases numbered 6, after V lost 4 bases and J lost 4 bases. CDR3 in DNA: TGTGCCAGCAGCACCACAGGGGGAGGCACTGAAGCTTTCTTT. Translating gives CASSTTGGGTEAFF.

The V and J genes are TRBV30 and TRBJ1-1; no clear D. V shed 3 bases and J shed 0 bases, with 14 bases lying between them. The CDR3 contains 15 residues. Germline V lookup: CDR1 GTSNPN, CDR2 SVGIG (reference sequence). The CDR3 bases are TGTGCCTGGAGCGTCTCTTTGAACATGAACACTGAAGCTTTCTTT. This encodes CAWSVSLNMNTEAFF.

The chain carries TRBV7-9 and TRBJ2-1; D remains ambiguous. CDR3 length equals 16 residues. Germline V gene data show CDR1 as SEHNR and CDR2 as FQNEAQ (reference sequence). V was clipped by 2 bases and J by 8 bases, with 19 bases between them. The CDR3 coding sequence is TGTGCCAGCAGCTTAAGGAGACTTGCCCTCTCCGATGAGCAGTTCTTC. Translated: CASSLRRLALSDEQFF.